Listed below are T cell receptor beta chains from one sample, sequenced in a study of regulatory T cells in long-lasting Graves disease. TCRdb itself ran the multiplex PCR reads through MiXCR, one entry per CDR3 protein. In the table there are a few hundred thousand distinct CDR3 sequences, more than 20% of which are singletons. The sequences come from peripheral blood mononuclear cells (PBMCs), collected when the disease was refractory, from a patient treated with antithyroid drugs. The source is a woman aged 40 to 49 with Graves disease. CDR3s leave out the opening cysteine and the closing phenylalanine or tryptophan. The order of the fields is J gene, V gene, CDR3 protein.

j_gene: TRBJ2-7; v_gene: TRBV20-1; CDR3aa: SAGTSVTDEQY
j_gene: TRBJ2-4; v_gene: TRBV7-3; CDR3aa: ASSSDRGKNIQY
j_gene: TRBJ2-2; v_gene: TRBV2; CDR3aa: ASRTGNTGELF
j_gene: TRBJ2-6; v_gene: TRBV7-9; CDR3aa: ASSGTFTGANVLT
j_gene: TRBJ2-2; v_gene: TRBV6-4; CDR3aa: ASSETGLTNTGELF
j_gene: TRBJ1-5; v_gene: TRBV29-1; CDR3aa: SGKQQGGGSNQPQH
j_gene: TRBJ1-1; v_gene: TRBV28; CDR3aa: ASSLTLVGTEAF
j_gene: TRBJ1-6; v_gene: TRBV6-1; CDR3aa: ASSLLIRQGNNSPLH
j_gene: TRBJ2-2; v_gene: TRBV12-3/TRBV12-4; CDR3aa: ASSRGRRGRTGELF
j_gene: TRBJ2-7; v_gene: TRBV20-1; CDR3aa: SAGKDGLISYEQY
j_gene: TRBJ1-5; v_gene: TRBV28; CDR3aa: ASSPSFGGRGQPQH
j_gene: TRBJ1-4; v_gene: TRBV7-6; CDR3aa: ASSIRGQGTATNEKLF
j_gene: TRBJ1-1; v_gene: TRBV6-2/TRBV6-3; CDR3aa: ASKVNPGPSTEAF
j_gene: TRBJ2-3; v_gene: TRBV20-1; CDR3aa: STRQGDTQY
j_gene: TRBJ2-5; v_gene: TRBV7-3; CDR3aa: ASSVLAGFQETQY
j_gene: TRBJ1-3; v_gene: TRBV6-1; CDR3aa: ASSLKVSGNTIY
j_gene: TRBJ2-1; v_gene: TRBV6-1; CDR3aa: ASSNPGTISYNEQF
j_gene: TRBJ2-5; v_gene: TRBV15; CDR3aa: ATSKHPGTSKETQY
j_gene: TRBJ2-7; v_gene: TRBV7-9; CDR3aa: ATGRGRGIEVGNEQY
j_gene: TRBJ2-7; v_gene: TRBV20-1; CDR3aa: SARGPGGSYEQY
j_gene: TRBJ1-4; v_gene: TRBV27; CDR3aa: ASSTFGAAGVHNEKLF
j_gene: TRBJ1-1; v_gene: TRBV5-1; CDR3aa: ASSLGGTGTEAF
j_gene: TRBJ2-7; v_gene: TRBV6-9; CDR3aa: ASSSGTYERY
j_gene: TRBJ2-2; v_gene: TRBV3-1; CDR3aa: ASSPRGGTGELF
j_gene: TRBJ1-2; v_gene: TRBV5-6; CDR3aa: ASSVGLNNYGYT
j_gene: TRBJ2-7; v_gene: TRBV2; CDR3aa: ASCPGAPEQY
j_gene: TRBJ2-5; v_gene: TRBV11-2; CDR3aa: ASSPFKLRTTLPETQY
j_gene: TRBJ2-1; v_gene: TRBV2; CDR3aa: ASRKEVAESSYNEQF
j_gene: TRBJ2-3; v_gene: TRBV6-2/TRBV6-3; CDR3aa: ASSLDARGTDTQY
j_gene: TRBJ2-7; v_gene: TRBV6-1; CDR3aa: ASSDTGFEQY
j_gene: TRBJ1-4; v_gene: TRBV12-3/TRBV12-4; CDR3aa: ASSFSVSGTGYEKLF
j_gene: TRBJ1-4; v_gene: TRBV5-1; CDR3aa: ASSTGQAWSDEKLF
j_gene: TRBJ2-4; v_gene: TRBV29-1; CDR3aa: SVEDGQLLAKNIQY
j_gene: TRBJ1-1; v_gene: TRBV28; CDR3aa: ASSLYLNTEAF
j_gene: TRBJ2-5; v_gene: TRBV5-1; CDR3aa: ASSLDSRETQY
j_gene: TRBJ2-7; v_gene: TRBV20-1; CDR3aa: SATGASSYEQY
j_gene: TRBJ2-2; v_gene: TRBV2; CDR3aa: ASSVEGNTGELF
j_gene: TRBJ2-5; v_gene: TRBV28; CDR3aa: ASSPRLFTQY
j_gene: TRBJ2-4; v_gene: TRBV14; CDR3aa: ASIRPWTNIQY
j_gene: TRBJ2-2; v_gene: TRBV12-3/TRBV12-4; CDR3aa: ASSLILALGTATGELF
j_gene: TRBJ1-1; v_gene: TRBV10-3; CDR3aa: AISESLLGANTEAF
j_gene: TRBJ2-2; v_gene: TRBV11-2; CDR3aa: ASSFIAENTGELF